The sequence of this T cell receptor (beta chain) was determined in a study of blood T cell repertoires in COVID-19. For the study at large: Sites across the United States, Italy and Spain contributed samples from acute and convalescent COVID-19. In each case, the material was cDNA or gDNA derived from T cells, B-cell-depleted T cells, or PBMCs.

This clone occurred a few times. Sequencing used immunoSEQ multiplex PCR; TCRdb keeps in-frame clones, though not all of them. The sample lists roughly 300,000 clones, 89% occurring once. Trimming left V 4 bases short and J 8 bases short, with 15 bases between. Germline V gene data show CDR1 as MGHRA and CDR2 as YSYEKL. This CDR3 contains 14 residues. The V and J genes are TRBV4-1 and TRBJ2-1; D call uncertain. Source material: peripheral blood. This TCR derives from a man younger than 30 who had recovered from COVID-19. The CDR3 is CASSPPVSVDEQFF. The CDR3 DNA follows: TGCGCCAGCAGCCCCCCGGTTTCGGTCGATGAGCAGTTCTTC.